This T cell receptor beta chain was observed in a study of blood T cell repertoires in COVID-19. The CDR3 spans 14 residues. Germline loops: CDR1 MGHDK, CDR2 SYGVNS. V lost 7 bases and J lost 5, with 17 bases in between. Measured with immunoSEQ multiplex PCR; TCRdb has only the in-frame clones, and not every one. Of 90,000 or so clones in the sample, around 87% are singletons; the top ten hold about 15%. V gene TRBV25-1 combines with J gene TRBJ1-1, with a weak D call TRBD1 (6 bases). Input material: peripheral blood. The TCR comes from a human donor in a cohort sampled during active COVID-19. Here the CDR3 reads CASNGGGGGTEAFF. The CDR3 DNA reads as TGTGCCAGCAATGGCGGGGGCGGGGGGACTGAAGCTTTCTTT.